These 14 T cell receptor beta chains originate from one sample sequenced in a study of T-cell reconstitution after alpha-beta-depleted transplantation in children. Construction of the TCRbeta library involved unique molecular identifiers. One entry per CDR3 protein results from TCRdb running MiXCR on the PCR reads. The data contain 700,000 to 850,000 distinct CDR3 sequences, 15% to 20% of them singletons. The source material was PBMCs, mostly from graft donor cells, sampled 360 days after TCRalphabeta/CD19-depleted stem cell transplant. All receptors derive from a male patient younger than 18 who had a stem cell transplant for acute lymphoblastic leukemia, so the T cells may come from the graft donor.

This clonotype was observed a handful of times. V is TRBV5-1 and J is TRBJ2-3; 7 nucleotides match TRBD2. The CDR3 runs 16 residues. Germline V lookup: CDR1 SGHRS, CDR2 YFSETQ. J lost 2 bases, V lost 0 bases, and 6 bases had no gene match. For the CDR3, the DNA is TGCGCCAGCAGCTTGGACCCAGCGGGGATCACAGATACGCAGTATTTT. Its protein is CASSLDPAGITDTQYF.

This chain uses TRBV29-1 with TRBJ2-5, with 7 bases fitting TRBD2. Germline loops: CDR1 SQVTM, CDR2 ANQGSEA. This CDR3 has 12 amino acids. Unmatched junction bases numbered 6, after V lost 4 bases and J lost 7 bases. The CDR3 sequence: CSVGAGELTQYF. CDR3 nucleotides: TGCAGCGTTGGTGCGGGAGAATTGACCCAGTACTTC.

V gene TRBV27 combines with J gene TRBJ1-5; D remains unclear. The ends were cut back, 5 bases at V and 4 bases at J, with 9 bases in the middle. Germline V gene data show CDR1 as MNHEY and CDR2 as SMNVEV (reference sequence). The CDR3 spans 13 residues. The CDR3 reads CASSHSTNQPQHF. The CDR3 DNA follows: TGTGCCAGCAGTCACAGTACTAATCAGCCCCAGCATTTT.

The J gene is TRBJ2-6, the V gene TRBV27; TRBD2 might be the D (6 bases). Per the germline V gene, CDR1 is MNHEY and CDR2 is SMNVEV (reference sequence). The CDR3 has 15 amino acids. Trimming pared 4 bases from V and 2 bases from J, leaving 9 bases between. The CDR3 here is CASSSLATGANVLTF. Here the CDR3 DNA reads TGTGCCAGCAGTTCGCTAGCGACTGGGGCCAACGTCCTGACTTTC. The variable domain in full, completed from reference TRBV27 and TRBJ2-6, reads EAQVTQNPRYLITVTGKKLTVTCSQNMNHEYMSWYRQDPGLGLRQIYYSMNVEVTDKGDVPEGYKVSRKEKRNFPLILESPSPNQTSLYFCASSSLATGANVLTFGAGSRLTVL.

V and J are TRBV6-1 and TRBJ2-7, with TRBD1 identical over 8 bases. The germline CDR1 and CDR2 sequences are MNHNS and SASEGT. The CDR3 consists of 15 residues. The V and J ends lost 3 bases and 1 base, in that order; junction bases with no gene match: 5. As DNA, the CDR3 is TGTGCCAGCAGTGACCCCAGGGGGCTATCCTACGAGCAGTACTTC. Protein sequence: CASSDPRGLSYEQYF.

This clonotype has just a few counts. This chain uses TRBV5-5 with TRBJ2-3; D could derive from TRBD1 or TRBD2 (5 bases each). Trimming took 2 bases from V and 1 from J, leaving 11 bases between them. The length of the CDR3 is 15 residues. Per germline, CDR1 SGHKS and CDR2 YYEKEE (reference sequence). CDR3 in DNA: TGTGCCAGCAGCTTTCAGCGGACACGCACAGATACGCAGTATTTT. Protein product: CASSFQRTRTDTQYF.

In DNA, the CDR3 is TGCGCCAGCAGCTTCGCAGGGGGCGGCACCGGGGAGCAGTACTTC. Encoded protein: CASSFAGGGTGEQYF. The genes are TRBV5-1 and TRBJ2-7; 8 nucleotides line up with TRBD1. The junction had 11 bases not matched to a gene; V was cut back by 2 bases and J by 7 bases. CDR3 length: 15 residues. The germline V gene encodes CDR1 SGHRS and CDR2 YFSETQ.

J is TRBJ2-3 and V is TRBV12-3 or TRBV12-4; D gene unclear. The ends were cut back, 6 bases at V and 3 bases at J, with 7 bases in the middle. The CDR3 contains 12 residues. The CDR3 DNA reads as TGTGCCAGCAGCCATAAAACAGATACGCAGTATTTT. Its protein is CASSHKTDTQYF.

The chain links TRBV7-8 to TRBJ2-1; 7 bases align to TRBD1. J gave up 7 bases and V 5 bases, and 8 bases lay outside the gene matches. Germline V CDR1 and CDR2: SGHVS, FQNEAQ. CDR3 length equals 14 residues. CDR3 in DNA: TGTGCCAGCAGCCCTCGGACAGGAAGGAATGAGCAGTTCTTC. This encodes CASSPRTGRNEQFF.

The chain uses TRBV9 and TRBJ2-1; D may be TRBD1 (6 bases). Germline CDR1 reads SGDLS; CDR2 reads YYNGEE. The CDR3 spans 15 residues. The ends were cut back, 4 bases at V and 3 bases at J, with 14 bases in the middle. The CDR3: CASSPLRDIYNEQFF. CDR3 sequence (DNA): TGTGCCAGCAGCCCCCTTCGGGACATCTACAATGAGCAGTTCTTC.

The chain carries TRBV3-1 and TRBJ2-7; TRBD1 agrees at 8 bases. Germline lookup yields CDR1 LGHDT and CDR2 YNNKEL (reference sequence). This CDR3 has 16 residues. Germline trimming cut 4 bases from V and 4 bases from J; bases unmatched to any gene: 12. The CDR3 region is CASSPRRGQGLYEQYF. For the CDR3, the DNA is TGTGCCAGCAGCCCAAGACGTGGACAGGGATTATACGAGCAGTACTTC.

This sequence joins TRBV14 and TRBJ2-1; 7 bases agree with TRBD2. This CDR3 is built from 14 residues. V was clipped by 7 bases and J by 5 bases; unmatched bases: 8. The germline V gene has CDR1 SGHDN and CDR2 FVKESK. CDR3 sequence (DNA): TGTGCCAGCAAAGCTAGGCTAGCGGACAATGAGCAGTTCTTC. Translated, it gives CASKARLADNEQFF.

This chain connects TRBV10-3 to TRBJ2-1; TRBD2 aligns across 9 bases. The CDR3 contains 14 residues. Looked up from germline, CDR1 is ENHRY and CDR2 is SYGVKD. V gave up 10 bases and J gave up 5 bases; unmatched junction bases: 9. The CDR3 reads CATEEAGGDNEQFF. For the CDR3, the DNA is TGTGCCACAGAGGAGGCGGGAGGGGACAATGAGCAGTTCTTC.

The V gene is TRBV28, the J gene TRBJ2-7, with D tentatively TRBD2 (5 bases). V was shortened by 7 bases and J by 3 bases, with 16 bases between the two germline ends. The CDR3 is made up of 14 amino acids. Germline lookup yields CDR1 MDHEN and CDR2 SYDVKM. The CDR3 DNA sequence: TGTGCCAGCAAGGGCCGGACCCGGGGCTACGAGCAGTACTTC. Residues: CASKGRTRGYEQYF.